The T cell receptor beta chain described here comes from a study of shared clonotypes between healthy human individuals. Here immunoSEQ multiplex PCR was the method, and the copy in TCRdb shows in-frame clones only, minus some. This sample has 660,000 or so clones, with about 95% found just once. Naive CD8 populations comprised CD45RO-negative cells positively selected for CCR7, excluding terminally differentiated effector memory CD45RA+ cells. The material sequenced was naive CD8+ T cells sorted from blood. This TCR was recovered from a woman in her 30s in good health.

The CDR3 sequence: CASRPVERGNQPQHF. Written as DNA, the CDR3 is TGTGCCAGCAGGCCCGTCGAGAGAGGCAATCAGCCCCAGCATTTT. This sequence joins TRBV2 and TRBJ1-5; D unresolved. The germline V gene has CDR1 SNHLY and CDR2 FYNNEI. The CDR3 loop spans 15 amino acids. V shed 6 bases and J shed 2 bases, with 14 bases lying between them.